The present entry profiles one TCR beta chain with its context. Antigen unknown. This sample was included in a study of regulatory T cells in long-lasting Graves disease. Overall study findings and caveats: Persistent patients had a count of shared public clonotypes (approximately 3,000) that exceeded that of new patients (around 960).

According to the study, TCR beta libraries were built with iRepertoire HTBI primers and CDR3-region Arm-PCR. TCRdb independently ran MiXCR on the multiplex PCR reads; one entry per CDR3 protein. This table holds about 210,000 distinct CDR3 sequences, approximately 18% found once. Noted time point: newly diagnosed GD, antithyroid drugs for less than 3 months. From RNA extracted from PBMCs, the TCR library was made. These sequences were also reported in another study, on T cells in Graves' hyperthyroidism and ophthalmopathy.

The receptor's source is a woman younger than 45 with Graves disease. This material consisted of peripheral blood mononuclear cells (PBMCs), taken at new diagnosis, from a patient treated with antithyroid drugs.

The CDR3 sequence is CASRWGGEAFF. The DNA of the CDR3 is TGTGCCAGCAGATGGGGGGGTGAAGCTTTCTTT. The chain combines TRBV27 with TRBJ1-1; D is perhaps TRBD1 (5 bases). Trimming took 6 bases from V and 7 from J, leaving 9 bases between them. From germline, CDR1 is MNHEY and CDR2 SMNVEV (reference sequence). This CDR3 comprises 11 residues.